This TCR beta chain was observed in a study of blood T cell repertoires in COVID-19. Study summary: Samples came from the United States, Italy and Spain, spanning acute and convalescent COVID-19. PBMCs, B-cell-depleted T cells, or T cells were the source of the cDNA or gDNA that made up the material.

Germline V gives CDR1 LGHDT, CDR2 YNNKEL (reference sequence). This CDR3 is 18 amino acids long. V lost 0 bases to trimming and J lost 2 bases, with 16 bases between them. In the authors' workflow: Counts of nucleated cells, estimated from reference gene primer amplification, were obtained. Generated by immunoSEQ multiplex PCR, the TCRdb table keeps only in-frame clones and is missing some. V, J and clone size derive from that table, while D and trimming were established from the DNA sequence. The repertoire holds 150,000 to 200,000 clones, with 87% as singletons. Sequenced input: peripheral blood. The chain carries TRBV3-1 (or the pseudogene TRBV3-2) and TRBJ2-2; the D gene is possibly TRBD1 (5 bases). The clonotype originates from a woman in her 70s with COVID-19, enrolled during active disease. CDR3 protein: CASSQDLFSGHNTGELFF. CDR3 DNA: TGTGCCAGCAGCCAAGATCTTTTTTCCGGACACAACACCGGGGAGCTGTTTTTT.